This T cell receptor (beta chain) was identified during a study of blood T cell repertoires in COVID-19. Study summary: The origin of the acute and convalescent COVID-19 samples was the United States, Italy and Spain. Sources were T cells, B-cell-depleted T cells, or PBMCs; the material itself was cDNA or gDNA.

CDR3 length equals 12 residues. V lost 8 bases, J lost 7 bases, and 14 bases lay in between. Germline values: CDR1 SGHVS, CDR2 FQNEAQ. Authors' analysis steps: Amplifying reference gene primers gave estimates of nucleated cell counts. TCRdb's table, derived via immunoSEQ multiplex PCR, lists solely in-frame clones and lacks some. The D gene and trimming were derived from the DNA, and the V and J assignments and clone size from that table. The profile shows over 150,000 clones, about 90% of them singletons. J is TRBJ2-5 and V is TRBV7-8; no reliable D call. The sample taken for sequencing was peripheral blood. The source is a man aged 45-60 years with acute or convalescent COVID-19. Here the CDR3 reads CASGLAVWTQYF. CDR3 nucleotides: TGTGCCAGCGGCCTGGCGGTGTGGACCCAGTACTTC.